Presented here are 24 T cell receptor beta chains from one specimen sequenced in a study of quantifying T cell responses using KT2 cells. Overall study context: RNA was reverse transcribed with TCR alpha and beta constant-region primers.

The cDNA 3' end received a ligated oligonucleotide with a UMI. First-round PCR used three to four cycles and beta primers RC1.1 and RC1.2 covering TRBC1 and TRBC2. Using its own MiXCR run on the UMI-ligation and nested PCR reads, TCRdb lists one record per CDR3 protein. Of tens of thousands of distinct CDR3 sequences in the sample, about 7.3% were seen once. Sequenced sample: PBMCs spiked with cells of the T cell clone KT2. The origin of the receptors is a human donor.

This clonotype was found a few times. The gene calls are TRBV25-1 and TRBJ2-7; D gene uncertain. Germline values: CDR1 MGHDK, CDR2 SYGVNS. The CDR3 extends over 14 amino acids. The ends were cut back, 3 bases at V and 1 base at J, with 10 bases in the middle. The DNA of the CDR3 is TGTGCCAGCAGTGAGGCAACAAGTTCCTACGAGCAGTACTTC. It translates to CASSEATSSYEQYF.

About this clonotype: This may arise from a read error, as a much more abundant clone is one base away. The rearrangement uses TRBV7-9 and TRBJ1-5; D might be TRBD1 (5 bases). CDR1 and CDR2 (germline): SEHNR, FQNEAQ (reference sequence). This CDR3 has 16 amino acids. The CDR3 nucleotides read TGTACCAGCAGCTTGGAAATCTCAGGGAGCAATCAGCCCCAGCATTTT. Translating gives CTSSLEISGSNQPQHF.

This clonotype was seen a few times. V and J are TRBV4-1 and TRBJ2-3; TRBD2 agrees at 7 bases. Germline assignment: CDR1 MGHRA and CDR2 YSYEKL. The CDR3 has 17 amino acids. Unmatched junction bases numbered 12, after V lost 4 bases and J lost 2 bases. CDR3 amino acids: CASSPGGGPGLTDTQYF. CDR3 nucleotides: TGCGCCAGCAGCCCCGGGGGAGGGCCCGGGCTCACAGATACGCAGTATTTT.

The V and J genes are TRBV11-1 and TRBJ2-1; TRBD1 matches at 7 bases. Per the germline V gene, CDR1 is SGHAT and CDR2 is FQDESV (reference sequence). V lost 2 bases to trimming and J lost 2 bases; unmatched junction nucleotides: 9. The CDR3 runs to 17 residues. CDR3 region: CASSLPGQTTPYNEQFF. CDR3 bases: TGTGCCAGCAGCTTACCGGGACAGACAACCCCCTACAATGAGCAGTTCTTC.

This clonotype was detected a few times. Here the CDR3 DNA reads TGTGCCAGCAGCCTCTCTAGCGTCCCCGGGGAGCTGTTTTTT. Its protein is CASSLSSVPGELFF. V and J are TRBV4-2 and TRBJ2-2; D possibly corresponds to TRBD2 (6 bases). The CDR3 is made up of 14 amino acids. CDR1 and CDR2 from the germline V gene are LGHNA and YNFKEQ. Trimming stripped 4 bases from V and 6 bases from J, with 12 bases between.

With regard to this clonotype: One base away lies a much larger clone, so this may be a sequencing read error. The genes are TRBV30 and TRBJ1-2; D may be TRBD1 (6 bases). There are 12 residues in the CDR3. The germline gives CDR1 GTSNPN, CDR2 SVGIG (reference sequence). Trimming took 6 bases from V and 9 from J, leaving 17 bases between them. CDR3 residues: CACAQGRHSYTF. In nucleotides, the CDR3 is TGTGCCTGCGCCCAGGGGAGGCATAGCTACACCTTC.

Ten or more counts support this clonotype. The rearrangement links TRBV29-1 to TRBJ1-2; 7 bases map to TRBD1. J was trimmed by 4 bases and V by 6 bases; bases with no gene match: 11. The CDR3 is made up of 14 amino acids. Germline CDR1 is SQVTM and CDR2 is ANQGSEA. CDR3 loop: CSVAPGQGGYGYTF. The CDR3 DNA sequence: TGCAGCGTCGCACCTGGGCAGGGGGGCTATGGCTACACCTTC.

This clonotype was seen a handful of times. The V and J genes are TRBV20-1 and TRBJ2-5; D unresolved. The CDR3 sequence is 13 residues long. V lost 3 bases and J 1 base, leaving 9 bases between the germline ends. Germline CDR1 reads DFQATT; CDR2 reads SNEGSKA (reference sequence). This chain's CDR3 is CSARGRSQETQYF. The CDR3, as DNA: TGCAGTGCTAGGGGCCGCTCCCAAGAGACCCAGTACTTC.

Many counts were recorded for this clonotype. As DNA, the CDR3 is TGTGCCAGCAGCTTACAATGGCCCCTGGGGTCCTACAATGAGCAGTTCTTC. Its translation: CASSLQWPLGSYNEQFF. The chain recombines TRBV7-6 with TRBJ2-1; D ambiguous. Trimming stripped 2 bases from V and 1 base from J, with 15 bases between. The V gene's germline CDR1 is SGHVS and CDR2 FNYEAQ. There are 17 residues in the CDR3.

CDR3 sequence: CASSPPTRADTQYF. For the CDR3, the DNA is TGTGCCAGCTCACCACCGACGAGAGCAGATACGCAGTATTTT. This chain uses TRBV18 with TRBJ2-3; D is ambiguous. The CDR3 consists of 14 residues. The V end lost 0 bases, the J end lost 4 bases, and 8 bases lay between the germline ends. Germline-derived CDR1 and CDR2 are KGHSH and LQKENI.

In its sample, this clonotype was seen a few times. This chain connects TRBV19 to TRBJ2-7; 7 nucleotides line up with TRBD1. The junction had 5 bases not matched to a gene; V was cut back by 0 bases and J by 3 bases. The CDR3 length is 15 residues. Per germline, CDR1 LNHDA and CDR2 SQIVND (reference sequence). CDR3 protein: CASSIEGTASYEQYF. The CDR3 region has the DNA TGTGCCAGTAGTATAGAGGGGACAGCCAGCTACGAGCAGTACTTC. Full variable domain (missing parts from reference TRBV19 and TRBJ2-7): DGGITQSPKYLFRKEGQNVTLSCEQNLNHDAMYWYRQDPGQGLRLIYYSQIVNDFQKGDIAEGYSVSREKKESFPLTVTSAQKNPTAFYLCASSIEGTASYEQYFGPGTRLTVT.

The chain joins TRBV12-5 to TRBJ2-7; TRBD2 agrees at 9 bases. CDR1 LGHNT and CDR2 FRNRAP come from the germline V gene. This CDR3 is 15 amino acids long. V gave up 7 bases and J gave up 6 bases; unmatched junction bases: 13. CDR3 loop: CASEGSGSSPREQYF. The CDR3 nucleotides are TGTGCTAGTGAGGGTAGCGGGAGTTCCCCTCGCGAGCAGTACTTC.

This clonotype was counted ten times or more. The chain combines TRBV7-2 with TRBJ2-7, with D possibly being TRBD2 (5 bases). The CDR3 loop spans 12 amino acids. Trimming took 5 bases from V and 4 from J, leaving 9 bases between them. Germline V gene lookup returns CDR1 SGHTA and CDR2 FQGNSA. CDR3 loop: CASSLLVYEQYF. The CDR3 nucleotides read TGTGCCAGCAGCCTACTAGTATACGAGCAGTACTTC.

The sample holds many counts of this clonotype. The rearrangement uses TRBV12-3 or TRBV12-4 and TRBJ1-5, with D perhaps TRBD1 (6 bases). The V end was cut by 5 bases, the J end by 7 bases, with 12 bases between. CDR3 length: 13 amino acids. For the CDR3, the DNA is TGTGCCAGCAGTCTGGGGGCCAGCCAGCCCCAGCATTTT. It is translated as CASSLGASQPQHF.

V is TRBV29-1 and J is TRBJ2-3, with no clear D. CDR1 is SQVTM and CDR2 is ANQGSEA in the germline V gene. The CDR3 runs to 15 residues. V was clipped by 4 bases and J by 0 bases, with 14 bases between them. CDR3 DNA: TGCAGCGTTGTGAACTGGGCTAGAAGCACAGATACGCAGTATTTT. Amino acids: CSVVNWARSTDTQYF.

The sample holds many counts of this clonotype. The rearrangement uses TRBV27 and TRBJ1-1; TRBD1 matches 11 bases. CDR3 length equals 17 residues. Germline V lookup: CDR1 MNHEY, CDR2 SMNVEV (reference sequence). The V and J ends lost 5 bases and 2 bases, in that order; junction bases with no gene match: 10. The CDR3 nucleotides read TGTGCCAGCAGTCCGACCGGGACAGGGGGTGGAAACACTGAAGCTTTCTTT. Encoded protein: CASSPTGTGGGNTEAFF.

This clonotype was counted many times. V usage is TRBV2 and J usage is TRBJ2-1; a possible D gene is TRBD1 (6 bases). Trimming left V 6 bases short and J 0 bases short, with 15 bases between. Germline lookup yields CDR1 SNHLY and CDR2 FYNNEI. The CDR3 sequence is 16 residues long. CDR3 coding DNA: TGTGCCAGCAGAGACGTTGACAGGAGCTCCTACAATGAGCAGTTCTTC. This codes for CASRDVDRSSYNEQFF.

In its sample, this clonotype was seen many times. The V gene is TRBV6-2 or TRBV6-3, the J gene TRBJ1-1; D gene uncertain. Germline lookup yields CDR1 MNHEY and CDR2 SVGEGT. Trimming removed 4 bases from V and 7 bases from J, with 7 bases in between. This CDR3 comprises 11 residues. In DNA, the CDR3 is TGTGCCAGCAGTTTCGTTAGTGAAGCTTTCTTT. As protein: CASSFVSEAFF.

This clonotype was counted at least ten times. V is TRBV6-2 or TRBV6-3 and J is TRBJ2-3, with 7 bases fitting TRBD2. With V trimmed by 2 bases and J by 2 bases, 7 bases remained unmatched. There are 16 residues in the CDR3. The germline V gene has CDR1 MNHEY and CDR2 SVGEGT. As DNA, the CDR3 is TGTGCCAGCAGTTACGCTGGGACTATCCCCACAGATACGCAGTATTTT. Translated: CASSYAGTIPTDTQYF.

This clonotype came up many times. This chain links TRBV2 with TRBJ2-7; D unclear. V lost 3 bases to trimming and J lost 3 bases, with 12 bases between them. Germline lookup yields CDR1 SNHLY and CDR2 FYNNEI. The CDR3 consists of 14 residues. CDR3 region: CASSDLGVNYEQYF. The CDR3 nucleotides are TGTGCCAGCAGTGATTTGGGTGTTAACTACGAGCAGTACTTC.

The chain combines TRBV7-9 with TRBJ2-6; TRBD1 matches 8 bases. Germline trimming cut 5 bases from V and 0 bases from J; bases unmatched to any gene: 9. The CDR3 covers 18 residues. CDR1 and CDR2 (germline): SEHNR, FQNEAQ (reference sequence). CDR3: CASSATGTGSSGANVLTF. The CDR3 DNA reads TGTGCCAGCAGCGCAACCGGGACAGGAAGCTCTGGGGCCAACGTCCTGACTTTC.

This clonotype has at least ten counts. The chain employs TRBV2 and TRBJ1-4, with D perhaps TRBD1 (6 bases). The V gene lost 7 bases and the J gene lost 8 bases, with 14 bases spanning the gap. This CDR3 region has 13 residues. Germline lookup yields CDR1 SNHLY and CDR2 FYNNEI. The chain's CDR3 is CASTKDRNEKLFF. The DNA of the CDR3 is TGTGCCAGCACCAAAGACAGGAACGAAAAACTGTTTTTT.

There are many counts of this clonotype. The rearrangement uses TRBV12-3 or TRBV12-4 and TRBJ2-2; possibly TRBD1 or TRBD2 for D (5 bases each). The CDR3 is 14 residues long. Trimming pared 7 bases from V and 6 bases from J, leaving 15 bases between. The CDR3: CASNPTVGAGELFF. As DNA, the CDR3 is TGTGCCAGCAACCCGACAGTCGGGGCCGGGGAGCTGTTTTTT.

In this sample, this clonotype turned up a few times. V usage is TRBV6-5 and J usage is TRBJ1-6; no clear D. V gave up 6 bases and J gave up 5 bases, with 11 bases separating them. The CDR3 loop spans 14 amino acids. The germline V gene encodes CDR1 MNHEY and CDR2 SVGAGI. The CDR3 spells CASRQTLDNSPLHF. The CDR3 coding sequence is TGTGCCAGCAGGCAAACGCTAGATAATTCACCCCTCCACTTT.